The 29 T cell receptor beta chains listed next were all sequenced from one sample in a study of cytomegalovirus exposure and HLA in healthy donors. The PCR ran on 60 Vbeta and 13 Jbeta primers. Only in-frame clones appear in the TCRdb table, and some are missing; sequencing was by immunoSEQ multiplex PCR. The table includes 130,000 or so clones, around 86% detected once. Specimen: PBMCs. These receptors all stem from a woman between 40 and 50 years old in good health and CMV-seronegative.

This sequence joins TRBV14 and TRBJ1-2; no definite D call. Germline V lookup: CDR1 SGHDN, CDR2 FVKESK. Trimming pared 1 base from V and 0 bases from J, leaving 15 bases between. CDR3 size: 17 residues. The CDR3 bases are TGTGCCAGCAGCCAAGCTCCGGGGAGGGCCCCTAACTATGGCTACACCTTC. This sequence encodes CASSQAPGRAPNYGYTF.

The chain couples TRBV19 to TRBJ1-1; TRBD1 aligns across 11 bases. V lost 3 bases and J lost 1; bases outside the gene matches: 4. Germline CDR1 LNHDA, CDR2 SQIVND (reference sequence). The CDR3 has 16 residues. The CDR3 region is CASSIRGTGGNTEAFF. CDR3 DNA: TGTGCCAGTAGTATTAGAGGGACAGGGGGGAACACTGAAGCTTTCTTT.

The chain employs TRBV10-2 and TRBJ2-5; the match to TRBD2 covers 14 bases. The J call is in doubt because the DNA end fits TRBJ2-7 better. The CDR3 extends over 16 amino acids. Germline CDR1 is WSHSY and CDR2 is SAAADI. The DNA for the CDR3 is TGCGCCAGCACCCCGGGACTAGCGGGAGCCTCCTACGAGCAGTACTTC. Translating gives CASTPGLAGASYEQYF.

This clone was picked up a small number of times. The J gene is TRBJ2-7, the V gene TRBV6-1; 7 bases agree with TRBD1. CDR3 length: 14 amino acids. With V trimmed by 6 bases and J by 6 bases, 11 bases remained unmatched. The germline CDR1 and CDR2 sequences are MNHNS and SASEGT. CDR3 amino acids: CASRGRQQGSEQYF. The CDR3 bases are TGTGCCAGCAGGGGCAGGCAACAGGGGAGCGAGCAGTACTTC.

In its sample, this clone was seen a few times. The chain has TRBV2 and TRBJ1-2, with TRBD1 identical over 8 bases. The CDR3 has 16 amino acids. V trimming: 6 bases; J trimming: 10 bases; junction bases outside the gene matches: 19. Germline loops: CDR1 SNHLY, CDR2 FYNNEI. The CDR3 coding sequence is TGTGCCAGCAGCGAACCCTTGGTGGGGACAGGAAGGGTCTACACCTTC. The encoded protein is CASSEPLVGTGRVYTF.

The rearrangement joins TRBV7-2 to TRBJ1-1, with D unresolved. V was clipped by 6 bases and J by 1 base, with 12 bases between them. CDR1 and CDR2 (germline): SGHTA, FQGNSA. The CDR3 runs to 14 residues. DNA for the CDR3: TGTGCCAGCAGTTCCCAGCCGGGGAACACTGAAGCTTTCTTT. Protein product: CASSSQPGNTEAFF.

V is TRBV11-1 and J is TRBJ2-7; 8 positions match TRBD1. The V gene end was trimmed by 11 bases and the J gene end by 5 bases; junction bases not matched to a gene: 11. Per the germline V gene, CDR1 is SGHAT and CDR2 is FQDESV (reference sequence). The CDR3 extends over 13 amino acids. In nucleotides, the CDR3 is TGTGCCTCAGAAAGAGGACAGGGAAACGAGCAGTACTTC. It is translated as CASERGQGNEQYF.

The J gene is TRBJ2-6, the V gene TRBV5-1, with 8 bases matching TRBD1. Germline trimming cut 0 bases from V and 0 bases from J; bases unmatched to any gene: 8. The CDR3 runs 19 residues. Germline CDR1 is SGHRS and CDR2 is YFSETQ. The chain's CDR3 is CASSLAPGTGNSGANVLTF. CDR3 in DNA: TGCGCCAGCAGCTTGGCGCCCGGGACAGGAAACTCTGGGGCCAACGTCCTGACTTTC.

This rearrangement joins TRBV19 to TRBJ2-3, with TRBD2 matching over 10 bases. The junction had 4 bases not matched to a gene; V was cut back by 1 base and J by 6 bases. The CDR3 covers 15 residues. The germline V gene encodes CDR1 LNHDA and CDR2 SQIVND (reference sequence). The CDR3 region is CASSIVTSGEDTQYF. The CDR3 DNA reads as TGTGCCAGTAGTATAGTTACTAGCGGGGAGGATACGCAGTATTTT.

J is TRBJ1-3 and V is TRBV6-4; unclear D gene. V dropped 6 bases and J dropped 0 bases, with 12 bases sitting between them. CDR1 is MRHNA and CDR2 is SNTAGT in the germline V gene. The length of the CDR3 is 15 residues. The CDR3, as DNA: TGTGCCAGCAGAATAGGGAGGAGCTCTGGAAACACCATATATTTT. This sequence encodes CASRIGRSSGNTIYF.

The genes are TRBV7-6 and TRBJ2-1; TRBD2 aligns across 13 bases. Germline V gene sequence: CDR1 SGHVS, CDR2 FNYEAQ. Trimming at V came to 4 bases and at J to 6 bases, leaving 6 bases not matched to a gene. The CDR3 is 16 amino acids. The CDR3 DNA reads TGTGCCAGCAGCTCCCCCGGACTAGCGGGAGTCAATGAGCAGTTCTTC. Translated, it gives CASSSPGLAGVNEQFF.

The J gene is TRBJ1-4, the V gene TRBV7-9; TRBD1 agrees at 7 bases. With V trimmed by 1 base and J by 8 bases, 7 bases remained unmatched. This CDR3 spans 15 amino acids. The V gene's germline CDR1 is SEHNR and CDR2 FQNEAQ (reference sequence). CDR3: CASSLGGRGYEKLFF. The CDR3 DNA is TGTGCCAGCAGCTTAGGGGGCAGGGGGTACGAAAAACTGTTTTTT. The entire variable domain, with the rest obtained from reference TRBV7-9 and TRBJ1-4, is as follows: DTGVSQNPRHKITKRGQNVTFRCDPISEHNRLYWYRQTLGQGPEFLTYFQNEAQLEKSRLLSDRFSAERPKGSFSTLEIQRTEQGDSAMYLCASSLGGRGYEKLFFGSGTQLSVL.

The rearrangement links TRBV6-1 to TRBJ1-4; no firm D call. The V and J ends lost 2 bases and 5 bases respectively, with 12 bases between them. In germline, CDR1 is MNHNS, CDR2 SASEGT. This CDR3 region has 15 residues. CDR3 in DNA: TGTGCCAGCAGTGAAATGGGCGGGGAGAATGAAAAACTGTTTTTT. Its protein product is CASSEMGGENEKLFF.

The chain's CDR3 is CASSLSRDRFYGYTF. For the CDR3, the DNA is TGCGCCAGCAGCTTGTCGCGAGACAGGTTCTATGGCTACACCTTC. This chain joins TRBV5-1 and TRBJ1-2; the D gene is possibly TRBD1 (6 bases). Deletions cut 1 base from V and 4 bases from J, with 14 bases between. The CDR3 totals 15 residues. Germline CDR1 is SGHRS and CDR2 is YFSETQ. Full variable domain (outside the CDR3, taken from reference TRBV5-1 and TRBJ1-2): KAGVTQTPRYLIKTRGQQVTLSCSPISGHRSVSWYQQTPGQGLQFLFEYFSETQRNKGNFPGRFSGRQFSNSRSEMNVSTLELGDSALYLCASSLSRDRFYGYTFGSGTRLTVV.

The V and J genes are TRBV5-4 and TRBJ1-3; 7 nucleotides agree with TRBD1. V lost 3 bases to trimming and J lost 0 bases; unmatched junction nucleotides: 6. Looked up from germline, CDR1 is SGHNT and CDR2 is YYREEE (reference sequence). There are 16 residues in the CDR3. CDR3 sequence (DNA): TGTGCCAGCAGCTACCGGGGACAGAGCTCTGGAAACACCATATATTTT. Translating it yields CASSYRGQSSGNTIYF.

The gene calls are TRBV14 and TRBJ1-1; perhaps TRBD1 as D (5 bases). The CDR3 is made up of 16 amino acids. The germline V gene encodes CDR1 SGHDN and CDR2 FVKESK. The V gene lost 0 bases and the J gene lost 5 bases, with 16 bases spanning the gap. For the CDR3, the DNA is TGTGCCAGCAGCCAAGAGTTGCAGGGCGGAAAAACTGAAGCTTTCTTT. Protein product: CASSQELQGGKTEAFF.

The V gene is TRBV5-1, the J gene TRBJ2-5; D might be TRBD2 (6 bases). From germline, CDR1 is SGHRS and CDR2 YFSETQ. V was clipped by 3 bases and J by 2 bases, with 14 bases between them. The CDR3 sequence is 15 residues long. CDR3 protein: CASSSTSGLQETQYF. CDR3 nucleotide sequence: TGCGCCAGCAGCTCTACATCGGGACTGCAAGAGACCCAGTACTTC. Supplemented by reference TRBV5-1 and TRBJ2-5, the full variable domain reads KAGVTQTPRYLIKTRGQQVTLSCSPISGHRSVSWYQQTPGQGLQFLFEYFSETQRNKGNFPGRFSGRQFSNSRSEMNVSTLELGDSALYLCASSSTSGLQETQYFGPGTRLLVL.

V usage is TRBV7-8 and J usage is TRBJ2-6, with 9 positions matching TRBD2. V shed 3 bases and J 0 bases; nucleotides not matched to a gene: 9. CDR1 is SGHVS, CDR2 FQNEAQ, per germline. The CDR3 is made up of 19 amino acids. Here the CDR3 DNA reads TGTGCCAGCAGCTTTTCCGTCCCGGGACTAGCCTCTGGGGCCAACGTCCTGACTTTC. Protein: CASSFSVPGLASGANVLTF.

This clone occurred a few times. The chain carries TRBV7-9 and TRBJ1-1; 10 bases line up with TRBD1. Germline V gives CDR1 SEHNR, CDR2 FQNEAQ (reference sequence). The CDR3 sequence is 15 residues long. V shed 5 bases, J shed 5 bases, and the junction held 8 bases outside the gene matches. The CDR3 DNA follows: TGTGCCAGCAGCAGAGGGACAGGGGCGGGTACTGAAGCTTTCTTT. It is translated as CASSRGTGAGTEAFF.

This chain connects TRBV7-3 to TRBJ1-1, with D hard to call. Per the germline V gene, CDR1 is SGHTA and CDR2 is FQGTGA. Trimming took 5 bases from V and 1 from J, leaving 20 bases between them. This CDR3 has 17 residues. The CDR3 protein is CASSPVGRSVGNTEAFF. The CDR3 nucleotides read TGTGCCAGCAGCCCGGTGGGCCGTTCGGTCGGGAACACTGAAGCTTTCTTT.

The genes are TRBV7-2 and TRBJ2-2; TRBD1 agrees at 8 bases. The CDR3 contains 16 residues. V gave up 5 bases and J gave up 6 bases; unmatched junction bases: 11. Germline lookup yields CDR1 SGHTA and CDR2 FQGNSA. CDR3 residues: CASSLQGAGGAGELFF. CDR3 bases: TGTGCCAGCAGCCTGCAGGGGGCAGGGGGAGCCGGGGAGCTGTTTTTT.

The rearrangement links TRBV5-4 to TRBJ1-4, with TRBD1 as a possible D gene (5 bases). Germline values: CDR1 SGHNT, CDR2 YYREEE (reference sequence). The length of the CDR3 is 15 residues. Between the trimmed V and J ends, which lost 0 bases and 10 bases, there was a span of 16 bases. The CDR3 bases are TGTGCCAGCAGCTTGGACCCACAGGACCCGGGAAAACTGTTTTTT. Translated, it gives CASSLDPQDPGKLFF.

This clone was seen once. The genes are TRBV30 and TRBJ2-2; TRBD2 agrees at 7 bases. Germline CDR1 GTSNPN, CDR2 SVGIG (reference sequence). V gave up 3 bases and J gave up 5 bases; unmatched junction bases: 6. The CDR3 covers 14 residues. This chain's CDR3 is CAWRRQGGTGELFF. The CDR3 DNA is TGTGCCTGGAGGCGGCAGGGAGGGACCGGGGAGCTGTTTTTT.

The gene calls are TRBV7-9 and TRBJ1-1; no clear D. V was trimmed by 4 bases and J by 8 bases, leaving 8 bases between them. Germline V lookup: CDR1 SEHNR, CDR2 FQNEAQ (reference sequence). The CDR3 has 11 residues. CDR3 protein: CASSSPLEAFF. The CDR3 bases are TGTGCCAGCAGCTCGCCCCTAGAAGCTTTCTTT.

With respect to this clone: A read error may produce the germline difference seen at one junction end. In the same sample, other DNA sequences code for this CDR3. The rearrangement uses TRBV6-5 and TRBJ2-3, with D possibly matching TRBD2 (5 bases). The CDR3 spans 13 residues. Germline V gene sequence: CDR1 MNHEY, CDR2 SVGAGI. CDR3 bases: TGCGCCAGCAGTTACGACTACACAGATACGCAGTATTTT. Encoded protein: CASSYDYTDTQYF.

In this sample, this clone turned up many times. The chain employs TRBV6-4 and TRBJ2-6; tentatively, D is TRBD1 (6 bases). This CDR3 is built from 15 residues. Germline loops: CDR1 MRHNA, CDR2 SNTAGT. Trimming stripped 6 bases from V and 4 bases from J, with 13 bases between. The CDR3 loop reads CASSDTGMGANVLTF. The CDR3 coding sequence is TGTGCCAGCAGCGATACAGGGATGGGGGCCAACGTCCTGACTTTC.

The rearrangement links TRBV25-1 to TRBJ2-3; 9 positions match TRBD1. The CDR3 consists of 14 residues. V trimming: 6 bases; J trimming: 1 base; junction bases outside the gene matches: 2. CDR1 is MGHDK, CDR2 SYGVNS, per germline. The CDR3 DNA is TGTGCCAGCAGAAGACAGGGGGGCACAGATACGCAGTATTTT. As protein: CASRRQGGTDTQYF.

DNA of the CDR3: TGTGCCAGCAGCTTATCTACGGGGATTAACTATGGCTACACCTTC. It translates to CASSLSTGINYGYTF. The chain couples TRBV11-2 to TRBJ1-2; no clear D gene. The CDR3 spans 15 residues. Germline V CDR1 and CDR2: SGHAT, FQNNGV. V lost 2 bases and J 1 base, leaving 11 bases between the germline ends.

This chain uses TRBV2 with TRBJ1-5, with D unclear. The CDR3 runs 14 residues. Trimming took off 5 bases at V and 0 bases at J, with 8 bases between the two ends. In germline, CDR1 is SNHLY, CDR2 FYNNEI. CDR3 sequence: CASSLAHSNQPQHF. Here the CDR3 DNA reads TGTGCCAGCAGTCTCGCACATAGCAATCAGCCCCAGCATTTT.